The 9 T cell receptor beta chains listed next were all sequenced from one sample in a study of T cell responses to AZD1222 COVID-19 vaccine. Sequencing used immunoSEQ multiplex PCR; TCRdb keeps in-frame clones, though not all of them. This table has under 200,000 clones, approximately 92% appearing once. The sample was peripheral blood, taken on day 0 of AZD1222 vaccination. These receptors came from an adult in good health.

The V gene is TRBV5-1, the J gene TRBJ1-2; no clear D. CDR1 and CDR2 (germline): SGHRS, YFSETQ. The CDR3 has 15 residues. The V gene lost 0 bases and the J gene lost 2 bases, with 11 bases spanning the gap. CDR3 loop: CASSLAVAENYGYTF. The CDR3 DNA follows: TGCGCCAGCAGCTTGGCCGTTGCGGAGAACTATGGCTACACCTTC.

The chain carries TRBV6-1 and TRBJ1-5; D unresolved. Germline values: CDR1 MNHNS, CDR2 SASEGT. Trimming pared 3 bases from V and 5 bases from J, leaving 8 bases between. The CDR3 loop spans 13 amino acids. CDR3 nucleotides: TGTGCCAGCAGTGACGGTCCTTATCAGCCCCAGCATTTT. Translated: CASSDGPYQPQHF.

The V call is TRBV5-5, the J call TRBJ2-5; possible D gene TRBD1, 5 bases. V gave up 2 bases and J gave up 4 bases, with 18 bases separating them. CDR3 size: 16 residues. Germline V lookup: CDR1 SGHKS, CDR2 YYEKEE (reference sequence). DNA for the CDR3: TGTGCCAGCAGCTTTGGTGCAGGGTCGATCGGAGAGACCCAGTACTTC. It translates to CASSFGAGSIGETQYF.

The chain is built from TRBV5-1 and TRBJ1-2; possibly TRBD1 for D (5 bases). Trimming removed 0 bases at V and 4 bases at J, with 10 bases between. The CDR3 spans 14 residues. Germline V gene sequence: CDR1 SGHRS, CDR2 YFSETQ. The CDR3 protein is CASSLDRPGYGYTF. In DNA, the CDR3 is TGCGCCAGCAGCTTGGACAGGCCCGGCTATGGCTACACCTTC.

The rearrangement links TRBV19 to TRBJ1-1; tentatively, D is TRBD1 (6 bases). The CDR3 extends over 14 amino acids. Trimming stripped 8 bases from V and 6 bases from J, with 19 bases between. CDR1 and CDR2 (germline): LNHDA, SQIVND (reference sequence). CDR3 sequence reads: CASSFHRDPPEAFF. CDR3 in DNA: TGTGCCAGTTCCTTTCACAGGGATCCCCCTGAAGCTTTCTTT.

The chain has TRBV2 and TRBJ1-6; the D is unclear. The CDR3 is made up of 12 amino acids. The ends were cut back, 4 bases at V and 9 bases at J, with 7 bases in the middle. The germline gives CDR1 SNHLY, CDR2 FYNNEI. Written as DNA, the CDR3 is TGTGCCAGCAGTGTTGCCAGTTCACCCCTCCACTTT. Translation: CASSVASSPLHF.

This clone appeared a single time. The rearrangement joins TRBV15 to TRBJ2-6, with D maybe TRBD1 (5 bases). Trimming removed 11 bases from V and 4 bases from J, with 18 bases in between. Germline CDR1 is LNHNV and CDR2 is YYDKDF (reference sequence). The CDR3 totals 15 residues. The CDR3 sequence: CASATSGPGANVLTF. The CDR3 nucleotides read TGTGCCTCGGCCACCTCAGGGCCCGGGGCCAACGTCCTGACTTTC.

The V gene is TRBV5-1, the J gene TRBJ2-7, with 9 bases fitting TRBD1. The J segment lost 9 bases and the V segment lost 4 bases, leaving 14 bases of the junction unmatched. Germline CDR1 is SGHRS and CDR2 is YFSETQ. This CDR3 is built from 15 residues. The CDR3 is CASSQGQGLSGGQYF. CDR3 DNA sequence: TGCGCCAGCAGCCAAGGACAGGGGTTATCTGGCGGGCAGTACTTC.

V usage is TRBV14 and J usage is TRBJ1-5, with a possible D match to TRBD1 (5 bases). Germline V CDR1 and CDR2: SGHDN, FVKESK. Trimming pared 3 bases from V and 0 bases from J, leaving 9 bases between. The CDR3 contains 15 residues. The CDR3 reads CASSHQGSSNQPQHF. CDR3 bases: TGTGCCAGCAGCCATCAGGGCTCTAGCAATCAGCCCCAGCATTTT.